The T cell receptor (beta chain) under discussion was sequenced for a study of neurological immune-mediated disorders. General study findings and limits: No CDR3 amino acid sequences were shared by expanded clones across subjects, suggesting private repertoires in all groups.

Ten or more counts support this clonotype. As yet, its antigen is unknown. TCRdb reprocessed the 5' RACE reads via MiXCR and lists one record per CDR3 protein. Among 54,000 or so distinct CDR3 sequences listed, 3% to 4% were seen once. The germline V and J ends were trimmed by 8 bases and 6 bases, with 14 bases remaining between them. Germline CDR1 reads MDHEN; CDR2 reads SYDVKM. The CDR3 is made up of 13 amino acids. What was sequenced was PBMCs. The gene calls are TRBV28 and TRBJ1-5; no clear D gene. The receptor was derived from a man aged 55 to 70 with multiple sclerosis. The CDR3 nucleotides read TGTGCCAGCGGATTTCTCCGCCGTCAGCCCCAGCATTTT. Encoded protein: CASGFLRRQPQHF.